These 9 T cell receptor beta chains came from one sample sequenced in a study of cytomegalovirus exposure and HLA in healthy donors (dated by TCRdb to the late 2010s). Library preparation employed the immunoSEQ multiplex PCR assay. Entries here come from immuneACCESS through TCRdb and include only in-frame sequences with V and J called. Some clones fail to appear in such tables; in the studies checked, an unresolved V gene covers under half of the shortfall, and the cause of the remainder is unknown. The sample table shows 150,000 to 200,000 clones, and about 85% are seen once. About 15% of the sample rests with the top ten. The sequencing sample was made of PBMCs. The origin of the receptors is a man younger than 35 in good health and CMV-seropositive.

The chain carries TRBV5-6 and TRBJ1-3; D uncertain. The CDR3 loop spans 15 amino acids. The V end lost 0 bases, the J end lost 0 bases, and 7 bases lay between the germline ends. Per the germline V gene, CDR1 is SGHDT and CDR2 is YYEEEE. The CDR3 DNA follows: TGTGCCAGCAGCTTGGTCTGGGCCTCTGGAAACACCATATATTTT. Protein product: CASSLVWASGNTIYF.

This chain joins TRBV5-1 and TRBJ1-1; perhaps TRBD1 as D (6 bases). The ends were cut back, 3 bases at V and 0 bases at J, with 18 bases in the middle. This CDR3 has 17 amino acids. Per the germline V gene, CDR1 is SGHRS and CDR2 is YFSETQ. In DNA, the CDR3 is TGCGCCAGCAGCTCGATCGGTTTACAGGGTATGAACACTGAAGCTTTCTTT. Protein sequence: CASSSIGLQGMNTEAFF.

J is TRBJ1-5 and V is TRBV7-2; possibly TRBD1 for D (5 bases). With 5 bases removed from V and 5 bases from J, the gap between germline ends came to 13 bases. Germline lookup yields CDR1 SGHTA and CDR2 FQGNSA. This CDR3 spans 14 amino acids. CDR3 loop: CASSPIREDQPQHF. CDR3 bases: TGTGCCAGCAGCCCCATCAGGGAGGATCAGCCCCAGCATTTT.

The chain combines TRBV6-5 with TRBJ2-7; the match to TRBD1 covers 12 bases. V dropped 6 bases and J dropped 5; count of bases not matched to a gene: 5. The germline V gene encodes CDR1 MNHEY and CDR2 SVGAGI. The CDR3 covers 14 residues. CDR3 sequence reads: CASSSGTGGNEQYF. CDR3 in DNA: TGTGCCAGCAGCTCCGGGACAGGGGGCAACGAGCAGTACTTC.

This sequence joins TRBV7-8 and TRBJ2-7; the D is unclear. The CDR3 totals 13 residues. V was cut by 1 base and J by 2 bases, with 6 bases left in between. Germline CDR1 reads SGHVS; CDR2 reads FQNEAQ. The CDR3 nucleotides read TGTGCCAGCAGCTTAGGCGTAGCCTACGAGCAGTACTTC. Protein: CASSLGVAYEQYF.

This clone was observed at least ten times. CDR3 amino acids: CASSLISSHSSYEQYF. CDR3 sequence (DNA): TGTGCCAGCAGTTTAATTTCTAGCCACAGCTCCTACGAGCAGTACTTC. The chain carries TRBV28 and TRBJ2-7; maybe TRBD2 (5 bases). V lost 2 bases and J 0 bases, leaving 14 bases between the germline ends. Germline V gives CDR1 MDHEN, CDR2 SYDVKM. The CDR3 totals 16 residues.

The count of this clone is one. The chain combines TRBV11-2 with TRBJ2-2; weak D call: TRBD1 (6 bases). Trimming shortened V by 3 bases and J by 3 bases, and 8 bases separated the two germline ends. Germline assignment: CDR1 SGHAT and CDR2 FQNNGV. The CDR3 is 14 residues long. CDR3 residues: CASSLGADTGELFF. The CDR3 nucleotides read TGTGCCAGCAGCTTGGGGGCGGACACCGGGGAGCTGTTTTTT.

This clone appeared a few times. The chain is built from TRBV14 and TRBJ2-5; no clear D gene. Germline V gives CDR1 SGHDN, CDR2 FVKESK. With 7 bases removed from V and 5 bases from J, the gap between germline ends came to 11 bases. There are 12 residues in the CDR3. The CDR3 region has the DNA TGTGCCAGCATTACAGCCTCCGAGACCCAGTACTTC. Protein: CASITASETQYF.

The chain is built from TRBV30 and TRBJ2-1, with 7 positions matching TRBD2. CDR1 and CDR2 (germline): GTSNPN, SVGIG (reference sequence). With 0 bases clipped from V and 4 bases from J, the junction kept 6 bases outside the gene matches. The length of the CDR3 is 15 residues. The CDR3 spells CAWSVLWREYNEQFF. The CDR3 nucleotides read TGTGCCTGGAGTGTACTTTGGCGGGAGTACAATGAGCAGTTCTTC.